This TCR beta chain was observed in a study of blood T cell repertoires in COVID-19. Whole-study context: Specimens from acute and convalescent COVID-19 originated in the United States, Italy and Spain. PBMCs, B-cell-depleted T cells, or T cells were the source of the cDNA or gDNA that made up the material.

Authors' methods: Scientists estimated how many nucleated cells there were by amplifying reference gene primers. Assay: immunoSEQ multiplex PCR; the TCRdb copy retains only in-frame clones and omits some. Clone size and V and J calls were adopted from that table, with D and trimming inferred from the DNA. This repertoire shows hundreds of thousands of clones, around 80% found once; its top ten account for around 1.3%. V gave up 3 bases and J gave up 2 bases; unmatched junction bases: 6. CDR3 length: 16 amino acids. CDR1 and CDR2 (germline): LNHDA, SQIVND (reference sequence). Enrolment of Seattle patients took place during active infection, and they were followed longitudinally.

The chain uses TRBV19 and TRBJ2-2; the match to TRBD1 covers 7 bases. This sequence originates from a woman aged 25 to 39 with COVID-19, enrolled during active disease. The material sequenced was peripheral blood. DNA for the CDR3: TGTGCCAGTAGTATTCCGGGGACAGCTAACACCGGGGAGCTGTTTTTT. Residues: CASSIPGTANTGELFF.